These 29 T cell receptor beta chains were all obtained from the same sample, sequenced in a study of T cells in Graves' hyperthyroidism and ophthalmopathy. Amplified TCR beta CDR3 regions derived from RNA transcripts. A set of HTBI primers served as the primers for a first-round RT-PCR of the TCR CDR3. TCRdb redid the calling of the multiplex PCR reads with MiXCR, one entry per CDR3 protein. This table holds 530,000 or so distinct CDR3 sequences, around 42% found once. The sample consisted of peripheral blood or thyroid tissue (not recorded which). The receptors stem from a woman aged 18-29 years with Graves' hyperthyroidism.

This clonotype was observed many times. The chain joins TRBV6-6 to TRBJ2-7, with D tentatively TRBD1 or TRBD2 (5 bases each). Germline V gives CDR1 MNHNY, CDR2 SVGAGI (reference sequence). The CDR3 is made up of 13 amino acids. V was cut by 6 bases and J by 6 bases, with 15 bases left in between. CDR3 sequence (DNA): TGTGCCAGCAGCCCACGTGAGGGGCGCGAGCAGTACTTC. Its protein is CASSPREGREQYF.

This clonotype was counted many times. The CDR3 DNA reads as TGTGCCAGCAGCTTATACGGGGAAAATCAGCCCCAGCATTTT. Protein sequence: CASSLYGENQPQHF. The chain combines TRBV7-9 with TRBJ1-5; D not certain. Trimming took off 2 bases at V and 4 bases at J, with 9 bases between the two ends. This CDR3 has 14 amino acids. CDR1 is SEHNR, CDR2 FQNEAQ, per germline (reference sequence).

This clonotype was seen many times. The chain couples TRBV7-2 to TRBJ2-5, with 9 bases that match TRBD1. This CDR3 has 15 amino acids. CDR1 is SGHTA and CDR2 is FQGNSA in the germline V gene. J gave up 5 bases and V 2 bases, and 6 bases lay outside the gene matches. This CDR3 reads CASSLSGTGWETQYF. The CDR3 DNA is TGTGCCAGCAGCTTAAGCGGGACAGGGTGGGAGACCCAGTACTTC. Full variable domain (outside the CDR3, taken from reference TRBV7-2 and TRBJ2-5): GAGVSQSPSNKVTEKGKDVELRCDPISGHTALYWYRQSLGQGLEFLIYFQGNSAPDKSGLPSDRFSAERTGGSVSTLTIQRTQQEDSAVYLCASSLSGTGWETQYFGPGTRLLVL.

The V gene is TRBV7-2, the J gene TRBJ1-1; 10 bases fit TRBD1. Unmatched junction bases numbered 7, after V lost 5 bases and J lost 4 bases. Germline lookup yields CDR1 SGHTA and CDR2 FQGNSA. The CDR3 is 15 residues long. The CDR3 nucleotides read TGTGCCAGCAGCCGGGACAGGGGATCGCGCACTGAAGCTTTCTTT. Translation gives CASSRDRGSRTEAFF. The full variable domain, with the rest looked up from reference TRBV7-2 and TRBJ1-1, is GAGVSQSPSNKVTEKGKDVELRCDPISGHTALYWYRQSLGQGLEFLIYFQGNSAPDKSGLPSDRFSAERTGGSVSTLTIQRTQQEDSAVYLCASSRDRGSRTEAFFGQGTRLTVV.

A remark on this clonotype: A much bigger clone sits one base away, suggesting this may be a read error. The chain uses TRBV12-3 or TRBV12-4 and TRBJ2-5; a possible D gene is TRBD2 (6 bases). The CDR3 contains 14 residues. The CDR3 DNA follows: TGTGCCAGCAGTCGTGGGCCTTGGGAGGAGACCCAGAACTTC. It encodes CASSRGPWEETQNF.

Ten or more counts support this clonotype. V and J are TRBV9 and TRBJ2-5; TRBD2 aligns across 7 bases. J lost 1 base, V lost 4 bases, and 13 bases had no gene match. The CDR3 spans 17 residues. Germline V gives CDR1 SGDLS, CDR2 YYNGEE. The CDR3 region is CASSPYGGVGVQETQYF. In DNA, the CDR3 is TGTGCCAGCAGCCCATATGGGGGGGTAGGAGTCCAAGAGACCCAGTACTTC.

The table lists this clonotype with many counts. The chain uses TRBV7-8 and TRBJ1-5, with D perhaps TRBD1 (6 bases). Germline values: CDR1 SGHVS, CDR2 FQNEAQ. The CDR3 totals 15 residues. Trimming cost V 6 bases and J 11 bases, with 23 bases left between them. CDR3 loop: CASSPDRSGNQAQHF. CDR3 nucleotide sequence: TGTGCCAGCAGTCCTGACAGGAGCGGCAATCAAGCCCAGCATTTT.

This clonotype came up many times. The chain combines TRBV5-1 with TRBJ2-2; 9 nucleotides line up with TRBD2. CDR1 and CDR2 (germline): SGHRS, YFSETQ. This CDR3 spans 14 amino acids. Trimming removed 5 bases from V and 6 bases from J; junction bases left unmatched: 5. The CDR3 loop reads CASSSGRLAGELFF. CDR3 coding DNA: TGCGCCAGCAGTAGCGGGAGATTGGCCGGGGAGCTGTTTTTT.

This clonotype was seen only once. The J gene is TRBJ2-7, the V gene TRBV2; the match to TRBD2 covers 9 bases. The CDR3 length is 16 residues. Germline V lookup: CDR1 SNHLY, CDR2 FYNNEI. Unmatched junction bases numbered 14, after V lost 8 bases and J lost 3 bases. The CDR3, as DNA: TGTGCCAGCGGAAGACCGCCAGCGGGAGGCTACTACGAGCAGTACTTC. Residues: CASGRPPAGGYYEQYF.

This clonotype was detected a few times. The chain is built from TRBV3-1 and TRBJ1-1; D gene uncertain. Germline assignment: CDR1 LGHDT and CDR2 YNNKEL (reference sequence). The CDR3 runs 13 residues. V lost 0 bases and J lost 7, with 9 bases in between. The CDR3 coding sequence is TGTGCCAGCAGCCAAGAGGGAATGGATGAAGCTTTCTTT. Encoded protein: CASSQEGMDEAFF.

This clonotype was observed many times. This rearrangement joins TRBV9 to TRBJ1-1; D uncertain. V gave up 3 bases and J gave up 5 bases, with 17 bases separating them. The CDR3 consists of 15 residues. From germline, CDR1 is SGDLS and CDR2 YYNGEE. CDR3 protein: CASSGLTLGYTEAFF. In DNA form, the CDR3 reads TGTGCCAGCAGCGGTCTGACCTTGGGATATACTGAAGCTTTCTTT. The variable domain in full, completed from reference TRBV9 and TRBJ1-1, reads DSGVTQTPKHLITATGQRVTLRCSPRSGDLSVYWYQQSLDQGLQFLIQYYNGEERAKGNILERFSAQQFPDLHSELNLSSLELGDSALYFCASSGLTLGYTEAFFGQGTRLTVV.

The V gene is TRBV29-1, the J gene TRBJ1-5; TRBD1 is a possible D gene (5 bases). V shed 4 bases and J shed 2 bases, with 9 bases lying between them. CDR3 length: 13 residues. The germline gives CDR1 SQVTM, CDR2 ANQGSEA. CDR3 sequence: CSVVRDGNQPQHF. The CDR3, as DNA: TGCAGCGTTGTCCGGGACGGCAATCAGCCCCAGCATTTT.

The chain uses TRBV24-1 and TRBJ1-5; 9 bases fit TRBD1. Germline CDR1 is KGHDR and CDR2 is SFDVKD. With V trimmed by 5 bases and J by 0 bases, 13 bases remained unmatched. This CDR3 is built from 19 residues. In DNA, the CDR3 is TGTGCCACCAGTGCTAGAGAAGGGGGACAGGGCGATAGCAATCAGCCCCAGCATTTT. Amino acids: CATSAREGGQGDSNQPQHF.

The chain has TRBV29-1 and TRBJ1-2; D not certain. V shed 8 bases and J shed 4 bases, with 17 bases lying between them. The CDR3 loop spans 13 amino acids. Germline V gene sequence: CDR1 SQVTM, CDR2 ANQGSEA. CDR3 residues: CSPPWIGFYGYTF. For the CDR3, the DNA is TGCAGCCCACCGTGGATAGGATTCTATGGCTACACCTTC.

At least ten counts were recorded for this clonotype. V gene TRBV19 combines with J gene TRBJ1-1; D gene ambiguous. Germline V CDR1 and CDR2: LNHDA, SQIVND (reference sequence). CDR3 length equals 11 residues. V dropped 3 bases and J dropped 6 bases, with 5 bases sitting between them. The CDR3 region is CASSIGPEAFF. The CDR3 nucleotides read TGTGCCAGTAGTATCGGCCCTGAAGCTTTCTTT.

This clonotype was detected only a few times. The V and J genes are TRBV30 and TRBJ1-1, with no clear D. V lost 4 bases and J lost 2, with 11 bases in between. CDR1 and CDR2 from the germline V gene are GTSNPN and SVGIG (reference sequence). This CDR3 has 13 residues. The CDR3 sequence: CAWTDWGNTEAFF. CDR3 nucleotides: TGTGCCTGGACTGATTGGGGAAACACTGAAGCTTTCTTT.

The V gene is TRBV20-1, the J gene TRBJ1-1; unclear D gene. Germline lookup yields CDR1 DFQATT and CDR2 SNEGSKA (reference sequence). The CDR3 spans 12 residues. Trimming removed 5 bases from V and 4 bases from J, with 11 bases in between. The CDR3: CSAPIAGTEAFF. As DNA, the CDR3 is TGCAGTGCTCCCATAGCGGGCACTGAAGCTTTCTTT.

This clonotype was counted ten times or more. This sequence joins TRBV4-1 and TRBJ2-7; D ambiguous. From germline, CDR1 is MGHRA and CDR2 YSYEKL. The CDR3 has 15 residues. V was pared by 0 bases and J by 7 bases, with 16 bases between. The CDR3 loop reads CASSQDWLDGWEQYF. The DNA for the CDR3 is TGCGCCAGCAGCCAAGATTGGCTGGACGGGTGGGAGCAGTACTTC.

This chain joins TRBV20-1 and TRBJ2-7, with D possibly TRBD2 on 5 matching bases. TRBJ2-1 explains the end of the DNA better; the J call may be wrong. The CDR3 is made up of 15 amino acids. Germline V CDR1 and CDR2: DFQATT, SNEGSKA (reference sequence). Here the CDR3 DNA reads TGCAGTGCAGGCGATTCTAGCCCACGATACAATGAGCAGTTCTTC. The encoded protein is CSAGDSSPRYNEQFF.

There are many counts of this clonotype. This rearrangement joins TRBV5-1 to TRBJ1-5; the D gene is possibly TRBD1 (6 bases). With 0 bases removed from V and 6 bases from J, the gap between germline ends came to 10 bases. Looked up from germline, CDR1 is SGHRS and CDR2 is YFSETQ. The CDR3 loop spans 14 amino acids. The CDR3 loop reads CASSLETGIQPQHF. CDR3 bases: TGCGCCAGCAGCTTGGAGACAGGAATTCAGCCCCAGCATTTT.

This clonotype was counted many times. The chain couples TRBV5-8 to TRBJ1-6; TRBD1 might be the D (6 bases). Trimming took off 6 bases at V and 6 bases at J, with 22 bases between the two ends. The V gene's germline CDR1 is SGHTS and CDR2 YDEGEE. This CDR3 has 17 residues. CDR3 protein: CASKSTVDKGVNSPLHF. Here the CDR3 DNA reads TGTGCCAGCAAGAGTACTGTCGACAAGGGGGTTAATTCACCCCTCCACTTT.

The gene calls are TRBV5-1 and TRBJ1-1, with TRBD1 identical over 11 bases. The CDR3 spans 15 residues. V lost 4 bases to trimming and J lost 2 bases; unmatched junction nucleotides: 4. The germline V gene encodes CDR1 SGHRS and CDR2 YFSETQ. In DNA, the CDR3 is TGCGCCAGCAGCACTGGACAGGGGGCAAACACTGAAGCTTTCTTT. Its translation: CASSTGQGANTEAFF.

This clonotype was observed at least ten times. The chain links TRBV2 to TRBJ1-6, with TRBD1 matching over 12 bases. Germline V gene sequence: CDR1 SNHLY, CDR2 FYNNEI. J was trimmed by 8 bases and V by 8 bases; bases with no gene match: 7. The CDR3 totals 15 residues. Written as DNA, the CDR3 is TGTGCCAGCTATAAGGGACAGGGGGCGGATTCACCCCTCCACTTT. It codes for CASYKGQGADSPLHF.

The V and J genes are TRBV3-1 and TRBJ2-2; D unclear. The V and J ends lost 0 bases and 7 bases respectively, with 9 bases between them. The CDR3 contains 14 residues. Germline CDR1 and CDR2: LGHDT and YNNKEL (reference sequence). CDR3 region: CASSQDPRDGELFF. CDR3 DNA: TGTGCCAGCAGCCAAGATCCTAGGGACGGGGAGCTGTTTTTT.

This clonotype has ten or more counts. This sequence joins TRBV10-2 and TRBJ2-2, with D tentatively TRBD1 (5 bases). The CDR3 loop spans 15 amino acids. In germline, CDR1 is WSHSY, CDR2 SAAADI. V was cut by 3 bases and J by 4 bases, with 12 bases left in between. The CDR3 protein is CASSEGRGGTGELFF. The CDR3 region has the DNA TGCGCCAGCAGTGAAGGAAGGGGTGGCACCGGGGAGCTGTTTTTT.

This clonotype was counted ten times or more. The V and J genes are TRBV10-3 and TRBJ1-1; 8 nucleotides match TRBD1. The trim removed 3 bases at V and 0 bases at J, leaving 12 bases unmatched. Germline assignment: CDR1 ENHRY and CDR2 SYGVKD. This CDR3 region has 18 residues. The CDR3 nucleotides read TGTGCCATCAGTGATAGCCCCGGGACAGGAAGCATGAACACTGAAGCTTTCTTT. Its protein product is CAISDSPGTGSMNTEAFF.

CDR3 sequence reads: CASSAPGTTYTGELFF. The CDR3 bases are TGTGCCAGCAGCGCGCCCGGGACAACCTACACCGGGGAGCTGTTTTTT. V usage is TRBV5-6 and J usage is TRBJ2-2; D might be TRBD1 (6 bases). Trimming cost V 4 bases and J 3 bases, with 16 bases left between them. Germline values: CDR1 SGHDT, CDR2 YYEEEE. The length of the CDR3 is 16 residues.

As concerns this clonotype: Without the conserved terminal phenylalanine or tryptophan, this CDR3 likely stems from a read error. The DNA is left out, because the CDR3 cannot be placed on it with certainty; the CDR3 is given as TCRdb lists it. The chain couples TRBV7-2 to TRBJ2-7; the D segment call TRBD1 is taken from the table without a DNA check. Inclusive of both ends, the CDR3 amounts to 11 amino acids. The germline CDR1 and CDR2 sequences are SGHTA and FQGNSA. This chain's CDR3 is CASSPRTEGYT.

In this sample, this clonotype turned up once. This rearrangement joins TRBV7-2 to TRBJ1-2; 7 nucleotides align to TRBD1. V lost 5 bases and J lost 8; bases outside the gene matches: 5. This CDR3 has 12 amino acids. The germline V gene encodes CDR1 SGHTA and CDR2 FQGNSA. The CDR3 protein is CASSNRGEGYTF. CDR3 nucleotides: TGTGCCAGCAGCAACAGGGGCGAGGGCTACACCTTC.